This section outlines one T cell receptor beta chain sequence together with its context. The target of this receptor is not known. No base quality information exists; no much larger clone differs at one position. Taken from cysteine to phenylalanine, the CDR3 has 14 residues. Of all the DNA, just the CDR3 is kept, 42 bases in frame from base 1. The germline V gene specifies SGDLS as CDR1 and YYNGEE as CDR2. V sheds 3 bases and J sheds 1 base, leaving 8 bases between their ends. This specimen belongs to a study of cytomegalovirus exposure and HLA in healthy donors (dated by TCRdb to about 2017). For the wider study: According to an earlier analysis of around 600 of the donors, about 190 million T cells yielded 90 million to 130 million unique TCR beta sequences and approximately 300 Gb of sequence data. An early release covering 550 to 650 HLA-typed donors comprised 250 to 350 gigabases of sequencing data and 85 million to 100 million unique TCR sequences. The genetic ancestry cluster associated with self-reported Caucasian donors included roughly 84% of the approximately 400 genotyped donors. The study aimed to test whether cataloging public T cell receptors could reveal signatures of past pathogen exposure. The study profiled the T cell repertoires of fewer than 850 subjects by immunosequencing and related them to cytomegalovirus serostatus. Along with the approximately 700-subject first cohort, a separate validation cohort of over a hundred different subjects was used. The study combined high-throughput TCR immunosequencing, statistical association of individual TCRs with disease status, and machine learning to predict cytomegalovirus infection status. A later analysis re-examined previously published TCR beta repertoires from over 500 donors and added high-resolution HLA genotyping to investigate patterns of TCR occurrence. Rather than drawing on any new phenotypic data, the later analysis identified candidate immune exposures from TCR beta sequences and the way those sequences occurred across donors. An earlier analysis of roughly 580 of the donors used high-throughput TCR beta sequencing to judge whether each TCR beta V gene segment behaved as functional or pseudogenic. Donor age, sex, ethnicity and CMV serostatus were collected together with the repertoire data. A later genetic analysis used genome-wide SNP genotypes for 398 of the 666 donors, treating that subset as a discovery cohort. Every repertoire in the discovery cohort had been generated on one and the same sequencing platform. HLA typing included class I and class II loci at four-digit resolution. Typing coverage varied by locus: roughly 629-640 donors for A, B, C, DRB1 and DQB1; more than 500 for DQA1; over 600 for DPA1; roughly 470 for DPB1. Four or five DR-DQ haplotypes were handled as single units for association and clustering because linkage in the cohort was strong. On average, roughly 240,000 unique TCR beta nucleotide sequences were sequenced per donor among roughly 430 genotyped donors of the cohort, with 15% to 20% of those sequences being non-productive. The research as a whole found: Because HLA typing was missing for some donors at each locus, association tests included only the typed subset. In vitro tests confirmed that a few of the cytomegalovirus-associated TCR beta chains recognize cytomegalovirus antigens. In a later genetic analysis, a missense DCLRE1C variant was associated with V-gene and J-gene trimming of TCR beta chains, and the association was replicated in an independent cohort. According to a later analysis, parvovirus B19, influenza, CMV and Epstein-Barr virus appeared linked to several top co-occurrence clusters. In a later analysis, HLA-associated TCR beta chains were found to be more clonally expanded and to have lower generation probabilities than equally common non-associated chains. In the study, 150 to 200 TCR beta chains were listed as associated with cytomegalovirus. Compared with the 666-donor mean, donors in an Asian-associated ancestry cluster had fewer N-insertions in productive TCRs, according to a later genetic analysis. Most TCR sequences were seen in very few donors, while some public TCRs were found in many individuals. In a later analysis, about 17,000 TCR beta sequences were associated with specific HLA alleles at a false discovery rate of 0.05. The authors suggested that the approach could potentially be generalized to other disease states and immunological phenotypes. Assigning TCR associations to individual alleles was difficult when HLA alleles, especially DR and DQ, strongly co-occurred. Sequencing depth was assumed to be roughly uniform across donors in the presence/absence analyses, though that assumption may not hold. According to a later analysis, TCR association rates differed among HLA loci, with DRB1 alleles showing the most associated TCRs and HLA-C alleles showing the fewest. Cytomegalovirus status was reported to be diagnosed by the classifier with high specificity and sensitivity in both the original and validation cohorts. The sequencing pipeline was judged likely to have produced a cluster of highly shared sequence variants as a technical artifact. Approximately 16 rarely observed V segments, including chromosome 9 orphons, were excluded from the earlier analysis of a few hundred of the donors because counts were too low. Immune exposure information for the cohort was limited to CMV serostatus. This cohort had only TCR beta chains sequenced, and the lack of alpha or paired-chain data limited which features could be detected. Some IMGT-functional V segments, including TRBV6-2 and TRBV6-3, could not be told apart with the 87-base-pair reads, so those segments were excluded. In a later analysis, most CMV-associated TCR beta chains were found to appear HLA-restricted, with HLA associations seemingly driven largely by CMV exposure. An earlier analysis of roughly 570 of the donors showed that most TCR beta V segments appeared in productive rearrangements either about 87% or about 30% of the time, which broadly matched IMGT annotations. A further reported finding was that TCR beta sequences accurately predicted the HLA-A and HLA-B alleles for most subjects in the first cohort. Correlated functional status among segregating V segments might be attributable to linkage disequilibrium, but an unknown experimental factor could not be ruled out.

Library prep was done by the immunoSEQ multiplex PCR assay. A mixture of 60 forward primers for TCR Vbeta segments and 13 reverse primers for TCR Jbeta segments was used in the multiplex PCR. A multiplex PCR assay on genomic DNA amplified the CDR3 region of rearranged TCR beta genes. The Illumina HiSeq System was used to sequence the amplified TCR beta libraries as 87-base-pair reads. The authors' analysis ran thus. In a later analysis, tens of millions of unique TCR beta chains were counted across the approximately 620 repertoires, and roughly 11 million of these chains were shared by at least two donors. Raw reads were error-corrected and collapsed into unique sequences with a nearest-neighbor algorithm that merged closely related sequences to remove PCR and sequencing errors. CDR3 sequences were aligned to IMGT reference sequences to assign V, D and J gene segments. For a sequence to be retained, a match of at least six nucleotides was required to both a V gene segment and a J gene segment. A rearrangement was called productive if the CDR3 had no stop codons and remained in frame with V and J, and every other rearrangement was called non-productive. Following IMGT convention, CDR3 was defined as the stretch from the second conserved V-encoded cysteine up to the conserved J-encoded phenylalanine. Sequences without an unambiguous match to a single V gene segment were excluded from the earlier analysis of approximately 600 of the donors. In an earlier analysis of about 590 of the donors, a V segment was called functional when productive rearrangements were above 56.7%, and segregating when the standard deviation between donors exceeded 5%. A statistical classification framework was built to diagnose cytomegalovirus status from the catalog of TCR beta chain sequences. V and J gene assignment, in a later analysis, came from comparing TCR nucleotide sequences with IMGT/GENE-DB human TR gene sequences. Using the TCRdist pipeline, a later analysis assigned CDR3 sequences along with most-parsimonious VDJ recombination scenarios. In a later analysis, each TCR beta chain was defined by its CDR3 amino acid sequence together with its V-gene family, and reads without a unique V-gene family were excluded. In a later analysis, fewer than 600 highly shared, low-generation-probability nucleotide sequences were removed to address suspected cross-contamination and a sequencing artifact. A later analysis calculated a clonal expansion index for each public chain from normalized within-repertoire ranks of inferred template counts. In a later analysis, generation probabilities were computed with a VDJ recombination model fitted to out-of-frame rearrangements, and the resulting probabilities were checked against IGoR. In a later analysis, hypergeometric tests were used to score TCR-TCR, TCR-HLA and TCR-CMV co-occurrence, with a repertoire-size bias correction applied to TCR pairs. In a later analysis, false discovery rates were estimated by permuting HLA or CMV assignments 20 times. In a later analysis, co-occurring TCRs were grouped with DBSCAN, and TCRdist sequence similarity was added when clustering was performed within HLA-allele-positive subsets. Co-occurrence clustering excluded repertoires with fewer than 30,000 or more than 120,000 public chains, plus five with anomalous nucleotide sharing. The source is immuneACCESS, and TCRdb retained only in-frame sequences with V and J called. Part of the clones is not carried over; for the studies checked, unresolved V genes explain less than half of this, and the remainder is unexplained. That table furnishes V, J and clone size, whereas the DNA furnished D and trimming. This sample comprises some 130,000 clones, around 75% of them detected only once. The leading ten clones occupy approximately 3% of the sample.

The cohort consisted of hundreds of healthy bone marrow donors. Cohort members were all nominally healthy when sampled, although unrecorded immune exposures were likely present. The donor was CMV seronegative and belonged to the group of approximately 320 seronegative cohort members. Every donor gave a peripheral blood sample, and the peripheral blood mononuclear cells from that sample were used for TCR beta sequencing. Genomic DNA was extracted from the blood cell samples with the Qiagen DNeasy Blood Extraction Kit. This sequence uses TRBV9 and TRBJ1-3; perhaps TRBD1 is the D gene, with 6 bases matching. Sequenced material: PBMCs. The clonotype originates from a female donor in good health and CMV-seronegative. The sequence in DNA is TGTGCCAGCAGCGCCGGGACATCTGGAAACACCATATATTTT. Its protein reads: CASSAGTSGNTIYF.